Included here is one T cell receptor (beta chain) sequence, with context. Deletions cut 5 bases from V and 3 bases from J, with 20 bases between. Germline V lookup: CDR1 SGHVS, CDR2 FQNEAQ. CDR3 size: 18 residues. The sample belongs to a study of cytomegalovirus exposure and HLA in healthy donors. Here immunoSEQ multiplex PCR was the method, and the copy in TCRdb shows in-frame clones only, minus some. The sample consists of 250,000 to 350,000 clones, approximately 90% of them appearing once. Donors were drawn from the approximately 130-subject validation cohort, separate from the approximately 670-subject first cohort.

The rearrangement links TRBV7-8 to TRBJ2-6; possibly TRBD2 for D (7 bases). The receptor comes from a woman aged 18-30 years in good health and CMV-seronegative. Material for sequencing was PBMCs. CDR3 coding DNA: TGTGCCAGCAGCCCACCGGGTGGGGGGGCAAATGGGGCCAACGTCCTGACTTTC. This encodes CASSPPGGGANGANVLTF.